This TCR beta chain was profiled in a study of shared clonotypes between healthy human individuals. About the research overall: Samples came from a couple of female and a few male donors aged 18 to 49.

As to this clone: This sample includes further DNA sequences coding for the same CDR3.

Study processing details: ImmunoSEQ supplied junction-only sequences lacking quality scores, so filtering was different. Profiled with immunoSEQ multiplex PCR; TCRdb holds only in-frame clones, not every one. V, J and clone size are those of that table, while D and trimming were read from the DNA. Among roughly 760,000 clones, over 65% were seen once, and the ten largest hold less than 2%. The CDR3 runs to 15 residues. Germline assignment: CDR1 SNHLY and CDR2 FYNNEI. The trim removed 6 bases at V and 3 bases at J, leaving 5 bases unmatched. The chain links TRBV2 to TRBJ2-3; 11 bases agree with TRBD2. The clonotype originates from a woman aged 30 to 39 in good health. Sequencing was performed on memory CD4+ T cells sorted from blood. Subset meaning: CD45RA-negative fraction. The CDR3: CASSLLAGVTDTQYF. Written as DNA, the CDR3 is TGTGCCAGCAGCCTACTAGCGGGGGTTACAGATACGCAGTATTTT. The whole variable domain, filled in from reference TRBV2 and TRBJ2-3, reads EPEVTQTPSHQVTQMGQEVILRCVPISNHLYFYWYRQILGQKVEFLVSFYNNEISEKSEIFDDQFSVERPDGSNFTLKIRSTKLEDSAMYFCASSLLAGVTDTQYFGPGTRLTVL.